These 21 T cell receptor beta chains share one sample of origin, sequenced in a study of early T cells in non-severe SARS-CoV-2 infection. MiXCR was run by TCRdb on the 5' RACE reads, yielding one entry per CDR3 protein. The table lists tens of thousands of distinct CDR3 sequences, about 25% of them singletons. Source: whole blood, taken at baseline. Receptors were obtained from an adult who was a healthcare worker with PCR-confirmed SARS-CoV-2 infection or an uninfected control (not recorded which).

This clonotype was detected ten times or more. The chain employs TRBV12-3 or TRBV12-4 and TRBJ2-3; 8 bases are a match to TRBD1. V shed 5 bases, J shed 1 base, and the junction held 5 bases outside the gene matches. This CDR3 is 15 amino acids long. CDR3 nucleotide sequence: TGTGCCAGCAGTCCCAGACAGGGGCGCACAGATACGCAGTATTTT. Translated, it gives CASSPRQGRTDTQYF.

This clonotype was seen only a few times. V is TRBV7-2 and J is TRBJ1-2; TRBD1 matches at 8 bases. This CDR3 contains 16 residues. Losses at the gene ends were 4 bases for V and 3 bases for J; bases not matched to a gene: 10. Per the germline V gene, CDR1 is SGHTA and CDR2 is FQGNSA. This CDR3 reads CASSSRSGQAHYGYTF. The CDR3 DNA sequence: TGTGCCAGCAGCTCACGCTCGGGACAGGCCCACTATGGCTACACCTTC.

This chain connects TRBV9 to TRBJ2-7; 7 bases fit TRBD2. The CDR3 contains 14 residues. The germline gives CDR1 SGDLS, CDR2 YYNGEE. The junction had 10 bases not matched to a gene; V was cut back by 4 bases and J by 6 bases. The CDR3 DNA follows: TGTGCCAGCAGCACCCGGGCGGGGGTAGGCGAGCAGTACTTC. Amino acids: CASSTRAGVGEQYF.

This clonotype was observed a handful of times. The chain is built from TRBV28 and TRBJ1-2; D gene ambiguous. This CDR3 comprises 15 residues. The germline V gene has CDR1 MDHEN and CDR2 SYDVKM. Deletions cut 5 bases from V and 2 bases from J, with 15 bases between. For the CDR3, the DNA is TGTGCCAGCAGTCCTATAGGAAGGGAGAACTATGGCTACACCTTC. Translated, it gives CASSPIGRENYGYTF.

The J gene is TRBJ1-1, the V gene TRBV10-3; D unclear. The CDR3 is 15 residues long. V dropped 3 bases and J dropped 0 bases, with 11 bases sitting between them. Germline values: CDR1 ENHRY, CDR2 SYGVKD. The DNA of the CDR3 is TGTGCCATCAGTGACCCTGGCCGGGTGAACACTGAAGCTTTCTTT. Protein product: CAISDPGRVNTEAFF.

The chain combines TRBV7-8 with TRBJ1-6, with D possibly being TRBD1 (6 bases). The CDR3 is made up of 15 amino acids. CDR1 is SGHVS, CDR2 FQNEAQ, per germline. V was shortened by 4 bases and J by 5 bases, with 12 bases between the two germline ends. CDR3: CASSYTGTNNSPLHF. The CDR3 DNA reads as TGTGCCAGCAGCTATACAGGGACAAATAATTCACCCCTCCACTTT.

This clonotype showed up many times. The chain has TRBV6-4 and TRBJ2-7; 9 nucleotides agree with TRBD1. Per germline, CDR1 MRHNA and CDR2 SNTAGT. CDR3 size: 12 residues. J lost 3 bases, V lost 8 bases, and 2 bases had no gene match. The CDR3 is CASGDRVYEQYF. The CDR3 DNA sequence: TGTGCCAGCGGGGACAGGGTCTACGAGCAGTACTTC.

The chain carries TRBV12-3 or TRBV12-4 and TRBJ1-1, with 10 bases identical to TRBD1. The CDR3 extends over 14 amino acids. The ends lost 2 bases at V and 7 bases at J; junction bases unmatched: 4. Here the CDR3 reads CASSLLTGGVEAFF. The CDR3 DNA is TGTGCCAGCAGTTTATTGACAGGGGGCGTTGAAGCTTTCTTT.

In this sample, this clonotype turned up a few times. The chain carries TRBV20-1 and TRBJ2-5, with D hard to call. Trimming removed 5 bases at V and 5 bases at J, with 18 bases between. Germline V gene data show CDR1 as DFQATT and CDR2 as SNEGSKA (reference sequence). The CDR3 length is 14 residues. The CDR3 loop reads CSAPRDGPGETQYF. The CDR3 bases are TGCAGTGCTCCTCGCGACGGGCCCGGGGAGACCCAGTACTTC.

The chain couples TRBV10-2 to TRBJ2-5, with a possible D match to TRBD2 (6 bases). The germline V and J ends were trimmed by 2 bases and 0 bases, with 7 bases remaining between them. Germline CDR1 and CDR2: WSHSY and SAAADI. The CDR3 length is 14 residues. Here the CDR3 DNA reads TGCGCCAGCAGTGAGGGGGGGAACCAAGAGACCCAGTACTTC. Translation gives CASSEGGNQETQYF.

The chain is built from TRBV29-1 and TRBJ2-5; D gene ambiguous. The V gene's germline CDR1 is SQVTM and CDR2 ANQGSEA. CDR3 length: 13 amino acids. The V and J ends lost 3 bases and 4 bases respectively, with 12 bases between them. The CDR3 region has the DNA TGCAGCGTTGACAAAGAGTCAGGAGAGACCCAGTACTTC. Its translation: CSVDKESGETQYF. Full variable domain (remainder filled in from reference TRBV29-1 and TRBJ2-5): SAVISQKPSRDICQRGTSLTIQCQVDSQVTMMFWYRQQPGQSLTLIATANQGSEATYESGFVIDKFPISRPNLTFSTLTVSNMSPEDSSIYLCSVDKESGETQYFGPGTRLLVL.

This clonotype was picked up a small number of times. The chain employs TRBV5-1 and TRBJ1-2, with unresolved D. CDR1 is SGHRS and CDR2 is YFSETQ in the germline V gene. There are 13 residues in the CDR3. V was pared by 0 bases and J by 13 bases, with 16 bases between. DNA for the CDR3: TGCGCCAGCAGCTTGGCGTCCCCAGGACGTTGCACCTTC. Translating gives CASSLASPGRCTF.

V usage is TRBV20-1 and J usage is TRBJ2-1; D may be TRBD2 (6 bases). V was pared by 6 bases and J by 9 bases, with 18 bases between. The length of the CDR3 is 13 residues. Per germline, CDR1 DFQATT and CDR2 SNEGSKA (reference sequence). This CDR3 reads CSAYGGSDIEQFF. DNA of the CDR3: TGCAGTGCCTACGGGGGATCTGACATTGAGCAGTTCTTC.

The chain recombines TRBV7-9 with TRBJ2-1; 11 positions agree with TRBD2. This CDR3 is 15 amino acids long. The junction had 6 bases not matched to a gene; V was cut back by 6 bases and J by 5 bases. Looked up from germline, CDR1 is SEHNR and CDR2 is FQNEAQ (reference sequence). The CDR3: CASRPTSGVNNEQFF. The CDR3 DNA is TGTGCCAGCAGGCCGACTAGCGGGGTCAACAATGAGCAGTTCTTC. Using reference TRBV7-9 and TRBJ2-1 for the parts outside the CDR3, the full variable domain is DTGVSQNPRHKITKRGQNVTFRCDPISEHNRLYWYRQTLGQGPEFLTYFQNEAQLEKSRLLSDRFSAERPKGSFSTLEIQRTEQGDSAMYLCASRPTSGVNNEQFFGPGTRLTVL.

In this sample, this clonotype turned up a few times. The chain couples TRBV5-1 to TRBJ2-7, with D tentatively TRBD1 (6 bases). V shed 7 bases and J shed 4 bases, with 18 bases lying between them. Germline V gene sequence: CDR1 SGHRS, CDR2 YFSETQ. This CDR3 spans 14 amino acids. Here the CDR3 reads CASSPGTLGYEQYF. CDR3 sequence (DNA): TGCGCCAGCTCCCCCGGGACACTGGGGTACGAGCAGTACTTC.

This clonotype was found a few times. The CDR3 sequence is CASSYSEQTETQYF. The DNA for the CDR3 is TGTGCCAGCAGTTACTCTGAGCAAACAGAGACCCAGTACTTC. V usage is TRBV6-6 and J usage is TRBJ2-5; no firm D call. CDR1 is MNHNY and CDR2 is SVGAGI in the germline V gene (reference sequence). V was trimmed by 0 bases and J by 4 bases, leaving 9 bases between them. The length of the CDR3 is 14 residues.

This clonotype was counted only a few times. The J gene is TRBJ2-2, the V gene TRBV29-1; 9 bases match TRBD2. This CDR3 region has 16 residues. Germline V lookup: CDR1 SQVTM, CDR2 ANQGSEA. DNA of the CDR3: TGCAGACCGGCCGGACTAGCGAAAGGGAACACCGGGGAGCTGTTTTTT. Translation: CRPAGLAKGNTGELFF.

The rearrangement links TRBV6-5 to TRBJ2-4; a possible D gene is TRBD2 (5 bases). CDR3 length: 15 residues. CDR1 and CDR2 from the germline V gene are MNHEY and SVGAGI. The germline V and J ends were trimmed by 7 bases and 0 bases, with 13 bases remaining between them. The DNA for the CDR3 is TGTGCCAGCACCCCCCGAGGGCTAGCCAAAAACATTCAGTACTTC. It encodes CASTPRGLAKNIQYF.

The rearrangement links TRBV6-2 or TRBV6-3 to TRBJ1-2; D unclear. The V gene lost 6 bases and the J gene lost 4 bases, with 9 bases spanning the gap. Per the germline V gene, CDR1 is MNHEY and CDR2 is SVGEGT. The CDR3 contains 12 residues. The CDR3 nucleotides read TGTGCCAGCAGCTCAAATCCCTATGGCTACACCTTC. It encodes CASSSNPYGYTF.

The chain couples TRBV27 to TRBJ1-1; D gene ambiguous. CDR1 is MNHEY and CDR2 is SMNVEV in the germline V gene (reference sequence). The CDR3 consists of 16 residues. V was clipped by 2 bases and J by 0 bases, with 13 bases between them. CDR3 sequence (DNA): TGTGCCAGCAGTTTAATCGGCCTAGGCATGAACACTGAAGCTTTCTTT. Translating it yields CASSLIGLGMNTEAFF.

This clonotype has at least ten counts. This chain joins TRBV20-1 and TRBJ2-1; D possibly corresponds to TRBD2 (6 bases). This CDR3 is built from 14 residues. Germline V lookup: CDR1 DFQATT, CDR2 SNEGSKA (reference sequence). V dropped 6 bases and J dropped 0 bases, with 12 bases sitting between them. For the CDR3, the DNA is TGCAGTGCAACTAGCAAAAGCTCCTACAATGAGCAGTTCTTC. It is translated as CSATSKSSYNEQFF.